This T cell receptor (beta chain) derives from a study of OX40 agonist ivuxolimab in advanced cancers. Study information: Cancers in dose escalation were hepatocellular, melanoma, renal cell and head and neck. Study conclusions and caveats: Antigen specificity was not determined for the expanded peripheral T cells. CD8+ T cells showed, on average, more clonal expansion than CD4+ cells.

Germline V gene lookup returns CDR1 LNHDA and CDR2 SQIVND (reference sequence). The CDR3 is 13 residues long. Trimming took off 5 bases at V and 6 bases at J, with 13 bases between the two ends. Profiling relied on immunoSEQ multiplex PCR, and the TCRdb table lists in-frame clones only, not all of them. The sample contains around 30,000 clones, around nine tenths of which appear only once. Turning to this clone: The antigen is unknown.

The sequence was collected from an adult with an advanced solid tumor such as melanoma, head and neck, liver or kidney cancer. This chain joins TRBV19 and TRBJ1-2; tentative D call: TRBD1 (6 bases). Sequences were derived from CD4+ or CD8+ T cells sorted from blood, sampled in a trial of the OX40 agonist ivuxolimab. The CDR3 DNA follows: TGTGCCAGTAGTGGGGGAGGGGGAGATGGCTACACCTTC. Its protein product is CASSGGGGDGYTF.